The source of this T cell receptor beta chain is a study of cytomegalovirus exposure and HLA in healthy donors (TCRdb year 2017). At the level of the whole study: The 670 or so repertoires of the first cohort and the 95 to 150 validation repertoires were produced on the same platform, according to a later analysis. The study aimed to test whether cataloging public T cell receptors could reveal signatures of past pathogen exposure. In addition to the first cohort of 666 subjects, a separate validation cohort of 120 different subjects was used. High-throughput TCR immunosequencing, statistical association of individual TCRs with disease status, and machine learning were combined to predict cytomegalovirus infection status. Results the study describes overall, beyond this receptor: The authors suggested that the approach could potentially be generalized to other disease states and immunological phenotypes. The study gave a list of some 150 TCR beta chains associated with cytomegalovirus. Across donors, most TCR sequences were observed very rarely, whereas some public TCRs were present in many individuals. The classifier was reported to diagnose cytomegalovirus status with high specificity and sensitivity in both the original cohort and the validation cohort. Subsequent analysis determined that TCRs grouped into clusters in the first cohort also showed a tendency toward co-occurrence across the 120 validation repertoires, and 94% of cluster scores exceeded 0. A later analysis lacked HLA typing for the validation cohort, so it scored co-occurrence in that cohort across all 110 or so repertoires. A few of the identified cytomegalovirus-associated TCR beta chains were confirmed in vitro to be specific for cytomegalovirus antigens.

The donors belonged to the validation cohort of over a hundred subjects, which was separate from the roughly 670-subject first cohort. Inclusive of the bounding cysteine and phenylalanine, the CDR3 is 14 residues long. Of the read, only the CDR3 DNA is kept; its 42 bases are in frame from base 1. V sheds 3 bases and J sheds 6 bases, leaving 11 bases between their ends. The germline V gene encodes CDR1 SGHAT and CDR2 FQNNGV. Notes on this clone: There is no known antigen for this receptor. Base qualities are not recorded, but no much larger clone differs from it by a single base.

Library preparation was by the immunoSEQ multiplex PCR assay. The source study handled its data this way. To diagnose cytomegalovirus status from the catalog of TCR beta chain sequences, a statistical classification framework was built. TCRdb holds this immuneACCESS table with in-frame rearrangements only. Some clones are missing; in checked studies, unresolved V genes explain under half, and the rest has no known cause. V, J and clone size are those of that table, while D and trimming were read from the DNA. Across this sample there are 150,000 to 200,000 clones, with more than 75% seen only once. The top ten clones comprise roughly 1.5% of the sample.

The chain is made from TRBV11-2 and TRBJ2-2; the D segment cannot be called with confidence. Sequencing was performed on PBMCs. The source of this sequence is a woman under 30 in good health and CMV-seronegative. Read as DNA, the sequence is TGTGCCAGCAGCTTGGCCTCAATGGCCGGGGAGCTGTTTTTT. The translation is CASSLASMAGELFF.